A selection of T cell receptor beta chains follows, all from one sample in a study of blood T cell repertoires in COVID-19. Produced via immunoSEQ multiplex PCR; TCRdb's table is partial and in-frame only. The repertoire holds about 74,000 clones, with less than 85% as singletons. What was sequenced was peripheral blood. All receptors derive from a man aged 65 to 79 with active or convalescent COVID-19. CDR3s include the opening cysteine and the closing phenylalanine or tryptophan. Fields, in order: V gene, clone size, D gene, J gene, CDR3 length, CDR3 DNA, CDR3 protein. D genes are given only for firm matches. Size tells how often a clone was seen (once, few, many) or the class of an expanded clone, and some rows leave it out.

>TRBV5-1|once|NA|TRBJ2-2|17
TGCGCCAGCAGCTTGGCCCCCGGACTGTCGATCACCGGGGAGCTGTTTTTT
CASSLAPGLSITGELFF
>TRBV7-3|NA|NA|TRBJ1-5|18
TGTGCCAGCAGCTTAACGAATAAGGGGACAAATAGCAATCAGCCCCAGCATTTT
CASSLTNKGTNSNQPQHF
>TRBV6-5|NA|NA|TRBJ2-7|11
TGTGCCAGCACCCGCGGGTGGGAGCAGTACTTC
CASTRGWEQYF
>TRBV6-5|NA|TRBD2|TRBJ2-1|14
TGTGCCAGCAGCCGGACTAGCGGGGACAATGAGCAGTTCTTC
CASSRTSGDNEQFF
>TRBV4-1|NA|NA|TRBJ2-3|17
TGCGCCAGCAAAAACCACCTTAGCGGTGGGGGGACAGATACGCAGTATTTT
CASKNHLSGGGTDTQYF
>TRBV3-1/TRBV3-2|NA|NA|TRBJ2-2|13
TGTGCCAGCAGCCAGCAGATTGCCGGGGAGCTGTTTTTT
CASSQQIAGELFF
>TRBV28|few|TRBD1|TRBJ1-5|14
TGTGCCAGCAGGCCCGGGGACAGAGCCTGGCCCCAGCATTTT
CASRPGDRAWPQHF
>TRBV30|few|TRBD1|TRBJ1-1|13
TGTGCCTGGAGTGCGACAGGGAGCACTGAAGCTTTCTTT
CAWSATGSTEAFF
>TRBV28|NA|NA|TRBJ1-5|15
TGTGCCAGCAGTTTACCTGTCACAGGGAATCAGCCCCAGCATTTT
CASSLPVTGNQPQHF
>TRBV7-8|NA|NA|TRBJ1-1|14
TGTGCCAGCAGCAACCTTAAAACGCCGGGTGAAGCTTTCTTT
CASSNLKTPGEAFF
>TRBV5-4|NA|TRBD2|TRBJ2-1|16
TGTGCCAGCAGACCAATCCTAGCGGGGGGATACAATGAGCAGTTCTTC
CASRPILAGGYNEQFF
>TRBV19|few|NA|TRBJ1-1|13
TGTGCCAGTAGCTGGGACACGAACACTGAAGCTTTCTTT
CASSWDTNTEAFF
>TRBV11-3|NA|NA|TRBJ1-1|13
TGTGCCAGCAGCTTCCAGGAGGGAACTGAAGCTTTCTTT
CASSFQEGTEAFF